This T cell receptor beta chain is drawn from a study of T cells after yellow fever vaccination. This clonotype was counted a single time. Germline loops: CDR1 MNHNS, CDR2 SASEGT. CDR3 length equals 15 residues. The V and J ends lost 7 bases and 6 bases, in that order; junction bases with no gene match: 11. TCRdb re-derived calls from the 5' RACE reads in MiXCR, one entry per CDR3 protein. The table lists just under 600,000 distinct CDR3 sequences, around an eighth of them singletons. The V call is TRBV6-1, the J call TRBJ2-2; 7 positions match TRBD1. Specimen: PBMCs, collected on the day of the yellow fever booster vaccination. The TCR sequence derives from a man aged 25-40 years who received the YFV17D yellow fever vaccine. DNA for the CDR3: TGTGCCAGCACCCGAAGGGGTACAGGGGCCGGGGAGCTGTTTTTT. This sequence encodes CASTRRGTGAGELFF.